This is a list of T cell receptor beta chains from one sample in a study of Ad26.COV2.S vaccination and SARS-CoV-2 variants. Assay used: immunoSEQ multiplex PCR; TCRdb lists only in-frame clones, some missing. Here the sample spans over 200,000 clones, more than 75% being singletons. This specimen consisted of peripheral blood, obtained in a trial of Ad26.COV2.S vaccine versus placebo. Receptors originate from a person aged 18-60 years who received the Ad26.COV2.S COVID-19 vaccine or a placebo. CDR3s include the opening cysteine and the closing phenylalanine or tryptophan. D genes are given only for firm matches. The size field is filled for only some rows; it gives once, few, many or a size class.

TGTGCCAGCTCACCGCCGGGACAGGGGAACGGCGAGCAGTACTTC	CASSPPGQGNGEQYF	TRBV18	15	TRBD1	TRBJ2-7	.
TGTGCCAGCAGGAAACTAGCGGGGGGGTACAACGAGCAGTACTTC	CASRKLAGGYNEQYF	TRBV7-2	15	TRBD2	TRBJ2-7	.
TGTGCCAGCAGCTTAAACCGGGACAGGGATGATTCACCCCTCCACTTT	CASSLNRDRDDSPLHF	TRBV5-6	16	TRBD1	TRBJ1-6	.
TGTGCCAGCAGCTTAGACGGGGCCGGGTCACCCCTCCACTTT	CASSLDGAGSPLHF	TRBV7-9	14	.	TRBJ1-6	.
TGTGCCAGCAGTACAGGTATCAATCAGCCCCAGCATTTT	CASSTGINQPQHF	TRBV3-1/TRBV3-2	13	.	TRBJ1-5	once
TGTGCCAGCAGACATCTCAATGGCTACACCTTC	CASRHLNGYTF	TRBV6-5	11	.	TRBJ1-2	few
TGTGCCAGCAGCCTACCGGACATCATTTCCTACGAGCAGTACTTC	CASSLPDIISYEQYF	TRBV7-2	15	.	TRBJ2-7	once
TGTGCCAGCAGCTTAGAATGGCCTAGGGAGTTCTTC	CASSLEWPREFF	TRBV7-9	12	.	TRBJ2-1	once
TGCGCCAGCAGTTCCGGAGGACAGTCAAGATCCTACGAGCAGTACTTC	CASSSGGQSRSYEQYF	TRBV4-1	16	.	TRBJ2-7	.
TGTGCCAGCAGGGTTGGACCAGGAGAGACCCAGTACTTC	CASRVGPGETQYF	TRBV28	13	.	TRBJ2-5	.
TGTGCCATCAGTGAGGGCAGCCTTGAGCAGTTCTTC	CAISEGSLEQFF	TRBV10-3	12	.	TRBJ2-1	.
TGTGCCAGCTCAAAGACAAGAAACACCGGGGAGCTGTTTTTT	CASSKTRNTGELFF	TRBV18	14	.	TRBJ2-2	once
TGTGCCAGCAGCTTAGCTCCTCGGGGGAAGAGTCAGCCCCAGCATTTT	CASSLAPRGKSQPQHF	TRBV7-8	16	.	TRBJ1-5	.
TGTGCCAGCTTCGGGGGATTGTCGAACACTGAAGCTTTCTTT	CASFGGLSNTEAFF	TRBV6-6	14	.	TRBJ1-1	.
TGTGCCAGCAGCAAAGGTGCCCCTGAGGGGCGCAGCTATGGCTACACCTTC	CASSKGAPEGRSYGYTF	TRBV21-1	17	.	TRBJ1-2	.
TGTGCCAGAAGCCCCGGGACTAGGGGCTACAATGAGCAGTTCTTC	CARSPGTRGYNEQFF	TRBV5-3	15	TRBD2	TRBJ2-1	.
TGTGCCAGTAGTATCAGGTACGGGACAGGGCTCGAGCAGTACTTC	CASSIRYGTGLEQYF	TRBV19	15	TRBD1	TRBJ2-7	.
TGTGCCAGCAGTCCAAGGACTAGCGGGAGGCACCGGTGGGAGACCCAGTACTTC	CASSPRTSGRHRWETQYF	TRBV27	18	TRBD2	TRBJ2-5	.
TGTGCCAGCAGACGACAGGGGGGCAACTATGGCTACACCTTC	CASRRQGGNYGYTF	TRBV28	14	TRBD1	TRBJ1-2	.